What follows is one TCR beta chain and its context. Its specificity is not known. Looked up from germline, CDR1 is SGHRS and CDR2 is YFSETQ. The CDR3 is 15 amino acids. V shed 5 bases, J shed 5 bases, and the junction held 6 bases outside the gene matches. This sample was included in a study of shared clonotypes between healthy human individuals. Whole-study results and caveats: Sharing across several donors was seen in 4% to 5.5% of naive CD4 clonotypes.

Positive CCR7 selection of CD45RO-negative cells yielded the naive CD8 cells, and terminally differentiated effector memory CD45RA+ cells were excluded. Using immunoSEQ multiplex PCR, the repertoire was profiled, and TCRdb retains in-frame clones only, with some absent. Of around 2.1 million clones listed, approximately 94% are singletons. This receptor was identified in a man younger than 35 in good health. Some clones in this sample may be carry-over from other donors' samples. The J gene is TRBJ2-5, the V gene TRBV5-1; 13 bases fit TRBD2. Sequenced input: naive CD8+ T cells from PBMCs. CDR3 DNA: TGCGCCAGCAGACTAGCGGGAGGGAGATTGGAGACCCAGTACTTC. It specifies CASRLAGGRLETQYF.